This TCR beta chain stems from a study of beta chain features in type 1 diabetes. Sorting based on CD45RO/CCR7/CD25/CD127/CD95/CD27 separated CD4+ naive, central memory, regulatory and stem cell-like memory cells. CDR1 is SGHTA and CDR2 is FQGNSA in the germline V gene. The CDR3 totals 14 residues. V shed 3 bases and J shed 0 bases, with 8 bases lying between them. The authors reverse transcribed all of the isolated RNA, so sequencing captured expressed TCRB transcripts. Profiled with immunoSEQ multiplex PCR; TCRdb holds only in-frame clones, not every one. This sample yields over 150,000 clones, of which roughly 8% are seen a single time; 0.5% to 0.65% belongs to the top ten.

What was sequenced was central memory CD4+ T cells from blood. This chain connects TRBV7-2 to TRBJ2-5; D is ambiguous. The sequence was obtained from a man between 18 and 35 years old in good health. CDR3 loop: CASSFSLYQETQYF. In DNA form, the CDR3 reads TGTGCCAGCAGCTTTAGCCTGTACCAAGAGACCCAGTACTTC.